The rows below give T cell receptor beta chains drawn from one sample of a study of blood T cell repertoires in COVID-19. Measured with immunoSEQ multiplex PCR; TCRdb has only the in-frame clones, and not every one. The sample lists about 100,000 clones; roughly 90% were seen once. The sequencing input was peripheral blood. The source is a human donor in a cohort sampled during active COVID-19. CDR3s leave out the opening cysteine and the closing phenylalanine or tryptophan. D genes are given only for firm matches. Some rows have no size entry. The others give once, few or many, or a class for an expanded clone.

NA	TRBV5-6	once	ASSLQMSNQPQH
NA	TRBV18	once	ASSPRLLVLAEAYEQY
NA	TRBV4-2	NA	ASSQDTSAQETQY
NA	TRBV7-9	NA	ASSPPGDTQY
TRBD1	TRBV6-5	NA	ASSQGQGNYNEQF
NA	TRBV5-4	NA	ASSFGSMNTEAF
TRBD2	TRBV19	NA	ASSATSGGTQY
NA	TRBV5-4	NA	ASSLRPPSAQNTEAF
TRBD1	TRBV5-1	NA	ASSLDRGHTDTQY
TRBD1	TRBV5-1	NA	ASSPRGQGKEETQY
NA	TRBV28	NA	ASSLQAYEQY
NA	TRBV6-2/TRBV6-3	NA	ASSGGDRYYGYT
NA	TRBV6-5	few	ASSYQDSNYGYT
NA	TRBV6-6	NA	ASTPRGASYEQY
NA	TRBV15	NA	ATSRGYRDTEAF
NA	TRBV15	NA	ATSSGDSNQPQH
NA	TRBV5-1	NA	ASSSGARGGTEAF
TRBD2	TRBV30	many	AWSVLAGDTGELF
TRBD1	TRBV2	NA	ASRGDRVHLEAF
NA	TRBV5-1	NA	ASNQGSGANVLT
TRBD1	TRBV28	once	ASSSGTGTVREQY
TRBD2	TRBV5-6	NA	ASSFRTSAFYNEQF
NA	TRBV9	NA	ASSVDRLLSTDTQY
NA	TRBV7-8	NA	ASSFMPNGLNTGELF
NA	TRBV9	NA	ASSVEGASYNEQF
NA	TRBV5-1	NA	ASSLVGLAFSYEQY
NA	TRBV24-1	NA	ATRKSEYQPQH
TRBD1	TRBV9	NA	ASSRGQGNSYEQY
NA	TRBV6-1	NA	ASSEAEKETQY
NA	TRBV6-2/TRBV6-3	NA	ASSYTDYNEQF